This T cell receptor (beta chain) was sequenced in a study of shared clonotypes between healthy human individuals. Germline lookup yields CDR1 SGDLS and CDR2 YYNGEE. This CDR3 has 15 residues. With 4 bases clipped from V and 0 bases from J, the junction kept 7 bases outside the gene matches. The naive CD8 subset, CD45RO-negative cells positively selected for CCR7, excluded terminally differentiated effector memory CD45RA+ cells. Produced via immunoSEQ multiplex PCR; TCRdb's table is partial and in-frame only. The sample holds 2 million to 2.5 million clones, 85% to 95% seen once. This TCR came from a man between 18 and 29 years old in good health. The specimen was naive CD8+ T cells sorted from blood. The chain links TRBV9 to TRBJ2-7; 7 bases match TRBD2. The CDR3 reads CASSPSGAISYEQYF. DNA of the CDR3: TGTGCCAGCAGCCCCAGCGGGGCCATCTCCTACGAGCAGTACTTC. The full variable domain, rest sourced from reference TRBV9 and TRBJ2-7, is DSGVTQTPKHLITATGQRVTLRCSPRSGDLSVYWYQQSLDQGLQFLIQYYNGEERAKGNILERFSAQQFPDLHSELNLSSLELGDSALYFCASSPSGAISYEQYFGPGTRLTVT.